The rows below give T cell receptor beta chains drawn from one sample of a study of cytomegalovirus exposure and HLA in healthy donors. Here immunoSEQ multiplex PCR was the method, and the copy in TCRdb shows in-frame clones only, minus some. The table records fewer than 75,000 clones, over 75% of them present only once. The sample taken for sequencing was PBMCs. These receptors all stem from a woman in her twenties or thirties in good health and CMV-seronegative. Each CDR3 is given with its conserved first and last residue. D genes are given only for firm matches. Only part of the rows carry a size: once, few, many, or a class if the clone is expanded.

clone_size j_call v_call d_call cdr3_aa cdr3_nt
once TRBJ2-1 TRBV25-1 TRBD1 CASSGGWTGLNEQFF TGTGCCAGCAGTGGCGGCTGGACAGGGCTTAATGAGCAGTTCTTC
- TRBJ1-5 TRBV2 TRBD1 CASSGTGALSQPQHF TGTGCCAGCAGTGGGACAGGGGCCCTTTCGCAGCCCCAGCATTTT
- TRBJ2-5 TRBV27 - CASRPGALLVTQYF TGTGCCAGCCGGCCGGGAGCACTCCTAGTGACCCAGTACTTC
- TRBJ2-6 TRBV10-2 - CASNSAGANVLTF TGCGCCAGCAACTCGGCTGGGGCCAACGTCCTGACTTTC
- TRBJ1-1 TRBV6-5 - CASRNRGPEAFF TGTGCCAGCAGAAATCGGGGTCCTGAAGCTTTCTTT
- TRBJ1-1 TRBV28 TRBD1 CASSPSTRGVNTEAFF TGTGCCAGCAGTCCATCAACCAGGGGGGTGAACACTGAAGCTTTCTTT
few TRBJ2-5 TRBV10-3 - CAISDWTVSRETQYF TGTGCCATCAGTGACTGGACAGTTTCGAGGGAGACCCAGTACTTC
few TRBJ2-1 TRBV4-1 - CASSQRGGSYNEQFF TGCGCCAGCAGCCAACGGGGAGGCTCCTACAATGAGCAGTTCTTC
- TRBJ1-2 TRBV29-1 TRBD1 CSVGTGGSRYTF TGCAGCGTCGGGACAGGGGGCTCCCGCTACACCTTC
- TRBJ1-5 TRBV19 - CASSIQGRGPQHF TGTGCCAGTAGTATCCAGGGGCGCGGGCCCCAGCATTTT
- TRBJ2-3 TRBV6-5 - CASATRRENQDTQYF TGTGCCAGCGCAACCAGGCGGGAAAACCAAGATACGCAGTATTTT
- TRBJ1-1 TRBV19 - CASSPGTEAFF TGTGCCAGCTCCCCAGGAACTGAAGCTTTCTTT
- TRBJ2-1 TRBV5-1 TRBD2 CASSLAPAGVNEQFF TGCGCCAGCAGCTTGGCCCCAGCGGGGGTGAATGAGCAGTTCTTC
- TRBJ1-2 TRBV30 - CAWTVGGSYGYTF TGTGCCTGGACCGTGGGGGGGTCCTATGGCTACACCTTC
- TRBJ2-3 TRBV4-1 TRBD2 CASSQASSGGASDTQYF TGCGCCAGCAGCCAAGCATCTAGCGGGGGGGCCTCAGATACGCAGTATTTT
medium-sized TRBJ1-1 TRBV10-1 TRBD1 CASSDSTGVNTEAFF TGCGCCAGCAGTGATTCCACAGGGGTAAATACTGAAGCTTTCTTT
- TRBJ2-7 TRBV4-1 TRBD1 CASSQDLGDRVSYEQYF TGCGCCAGCAGCCAAGATTTAGGGGACAGGGTTTCGTACGAGCAGTACTTC
- TRBJ1-1 TRBV6-1 - CASRREGRTEAFF TGTGCCAGCAGGAGGGAGGGGCGCACTGAAGCTTTCTTT
- TRBJ1-6 TRBV15 - CATRTRQAGSPLHF TGTGCCACCAGGACCAGACAGGCAGGGTCACCCCTCCACTTT
- TRBJ2-7 TRBV11-2 - CASSRDTAYEQYF TGTGCCAGCAGCAGGGACACCGCCTACGAGCAGTACTTC
few TRBJ2-5 TRBV5-1 TRBD1 CASSFGRGTQETQYF TGCGCCAGCAGCTTCGGCAGGGGGACCCAAGAGACCCAGTACTTC
- TRBJ2-2 TRBV9 - CASSPTRANTGELFF TGTGCCAGCAGCCCGACTAGGGCGAACACCGGGGAGCTGTTTTTT
- TRBJ2-2 TRBV4-3 - CASSQDYGVTGELFF TGCGCCAGCAGCCAAGATTACGGGGTAACCGGGGAGCTGTTTTTT
- TRBJ2-1 TRBV4-3 TRBD2 CASSQGGTTTDYNEQFF TGCGCCAGCAGCCAAGGAGGGACTACGACAGATTACAATGAGCAGTTCTTC
- TRBJ2-5 TRBV7-2 TRBD2 CASSSETGGTQYF TGTGCCAGCAGCTCCGAGACGGGGGGGACCCAGTACTTC
- TRBJ1-1 TRBV6-1 - CASSEWAQRNTEAFF TGTGCCAGCAGTGAATGGGCCCAAAGGAACACTGAAGCTTTCTTT
- TRBJ2-3 TRBV5-1 TRBD1 CASSSRQGGPDTQYF TGCGCCAGCAGCTCTCGACAGGGTGGTCCAGATACGCAGTATTTT
once TRBJ1-1 TRBV27 - CASSLEGSTEAFF TGTGCCAGCAGTTTGGAAGGGAGTACTGAAGCTTTCTTT
few TRBJ2-1 TRBV2 - CASNLRGVWRNEQFF TGTGCCAGCAACCTCAGGGGTGTGTGGCGGAATGAGCAGTTCTTC
once TRBJ1-1 TRBV29-1 - CSVGGHPNTEAFF TGCAGCGTCGGGGGGCACCCGAACACTGAAGCTTTCTTT
few TRBJ1-2 TRBV7-2 TRBD1 CASSPGLAGGYGYTF TGTGCCAGCAGCCCCGGGTTGGCAGGGGGATATGGCTACACCTTC
- TRBJ1-2 TRBV6-1 - CASSERDTANYGYTF TGTGCCAGCAGTGAACGGGACACCGCTAACTATGGCTACACCTTC
- TRBJ1-1 TRBV4-1 TRBD1 CASSQIGLQGSTEAFF TGCGCCAGCAGCCAAATAGGACTACAGGGGAGCACTGAAGCTTTCTTT
- TRBJ1-1 TRBV4-1 TRBD1 CASSPLIGQGVLNTEAFF TGCGCCAGCAGCCCACTTATCGGACAGGGGGTATTGAACACTGAAGCTTTCTTT
- TRBJ1-2 TRBV11-2 - CASSLERGNFGYTF TGTGCCAGCAGCTTAGAACGGGGTAACTTTGGCTACACCTTC
once TRBJ1-1 TRBV29-1 - CSVAWGEGTEAFF TGCAGCGTTGCGTGGGGGGAGGGCACTGAAGCTTTCTTT
- TRBJ2-3 TRBV6-5 - CASSSFLGEGTDTQYF TGTGCCAGCAGTTCTTTTCTAGGGGAGGGCACAGATACGCAGTATTTT
few TRBJ2-6 TRBV5-6 - CASSSSSGANVLTF TGTGCCAGCAGCTCCTCCTCTGGGGCCAACGTCCTGACTTTC
- TRBJ1-2 TRBV5-1 - CASSGGENYGYTF TGCGCCAGCAGCGGAGGAGAAAACTATGGCTACACCTTC
- TRBJ2-7 TRBV5-1 TRBD2 CASSGTSGGDSSYEQYF TGCGCCAGCAGCGGGACTAGCGGGGGGGATAGCTCCTACGAGCAGTACTTC
- TRBJ2-1 TRBV9 - CASSAVSGGYNEQFF TGTGCCAGCAGCGCCGTATCCGGGGGCTACAATGAGCAGTTCTTC
- TRBJ2-2 TRBV5-4 - CASSLTGGANTGELFF TGTGCCAGCAGCTTGACGGGGGGCGCGAACACCGGGGAGCTGTTTTTT
- TRBJ2-3 TRBV29-1 - CSVDGDRNTDTQYF TGCAGCGTTGACGGGGATAGGAACACAGATACGCAGTATTTT
once TRBJ1-2 TRBV29-1 TRBD1 CSVAAGGWKDGYTF TGCAGCGTCGCGGCAGGGGGGTGGAAGGATGGCTACACCTTC
- TRBJ2-5 TRBV5-1 TRBD1 CASRMGQGIETQYF TGCGCCAGCAGGATGGGACAGGGAATCGAGACCCAGTACTTC
- TRBJ2-1 TRBV2 TRBD2 CASSESGSSYNEQFF TGTGCCAGCAGTGAGAGCGGGAGCTCCTACAATGAGCAGTTCTTC
- TRBJ2-7 TRBV28 - CASSVPLAVTYEQYF TGTGCCAGCAGTGTCCCCCTGGCGGTGACCTACGAGCAGTACTTC
- TRBJ2-1 TRBV7-9 TRBD1 CASSPGTDYNEQFF TGTGCCAGCAGCCCCGGGACAGACTACAATGAGCAGTTCTTC
- TRBJ1-1 TRBV11-2 - CASSFREAYNTEAFF TGTGCCAGCAGCTTCCGGGAAGCTTATAACACTGAAGCTTTCTTT
- TRBJ2-7 TRBV30 - CAWSVLHHEQYF TGTGCCTGGAGTGTACTTCATCACGAGCAGTACTTC
- TRBJ1-1 TRBV7-6 TRBD1 CASSANRGSTEAFF TGTGCCAGCAGCGCAAACAGGGGAAGTACTGAAGCTTTCTTT
- TRBJ2-7 TRBV30 - CAWTQPGSSYEQYF TGTGCCTGGACCCAGCCGGGATCATCCTACGAGCAGTACTTC
- TRBJ1-1 TRBV11-3 - CASSYDTNTEAFF TGTGCCAGCAGCTACGACACAAACACTGAAGCTTTCTTT